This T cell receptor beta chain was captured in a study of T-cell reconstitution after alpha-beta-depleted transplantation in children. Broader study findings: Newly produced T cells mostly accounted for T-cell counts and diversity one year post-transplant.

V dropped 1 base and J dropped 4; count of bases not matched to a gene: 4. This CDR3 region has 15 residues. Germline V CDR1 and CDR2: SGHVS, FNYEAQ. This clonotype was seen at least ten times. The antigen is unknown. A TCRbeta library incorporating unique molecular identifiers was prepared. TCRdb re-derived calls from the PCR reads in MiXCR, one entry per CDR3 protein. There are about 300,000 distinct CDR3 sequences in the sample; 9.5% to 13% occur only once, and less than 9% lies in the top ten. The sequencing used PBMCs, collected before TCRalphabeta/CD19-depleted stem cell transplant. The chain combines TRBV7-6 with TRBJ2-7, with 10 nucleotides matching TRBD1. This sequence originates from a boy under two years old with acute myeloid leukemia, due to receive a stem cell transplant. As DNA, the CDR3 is TGTGCCAGCAGCTTAGAGGGGACAGGGGTGTACGAGCAGTACTTC. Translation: CASSLEGTGVYEQYF.